The next 17 T cell receptor beta chains were all read from a single sample in a study of PD-1 blockade in classical Hodgkin lymphoma. Sequenced by immunoSEQ multiplex PCR; TCRdb stores in-frame clones only, minus some. The data show around 50,000 clones, around 89% seen once. The time point was: cycle 4 day 1 (C4D1), after less than seven weeks of nivolumab. Relapse after autologous stem cell transplantation occurred in every patient, and brentuximab vedotin exposure varied. The source material was peripheral blood mononuclear cells (PBMCs), sampled before the fourth cycle of nivolumab. The origin of the receptors is a human donor with classical Hodgkin lymphoma.

This chain joins TRBV2 and TRBJ1-3, with D tentatively TRBD1 (5 bases). CDR3 length equals 17 residues. V gave up 5 bases and J gave up 0 bases, with 17 bases separating them. CDR1 and CDR2 (germline): SNHLY, FYNNEI. CDR3 region: CASSWTTRATSGNTIYF. As DNA, the CDR3 is TGTGCCAGCAGTTGGACGACCAGGGCAACCTCTGGAAACACCATATATTTT. Drawing the rest from reference TRBV2 and TRBJ1-3, the complete variable domain is EPEVTQTPSHQVTQMGQEVILRCVPISNHLYFYWYRQILGQKVEFLVSFYNNEISEKSEIFDDQFSVERPDGSNFTLKIRSTKLEDSAMYFCASSWTTRATSGNTIYFGEGSWLTVV.

This sequence joins TRBV18 and TRBJ2-1; 7 bases align to TRBD2. In germline, CDR1 is KGHSH, CDR2 LQKENI. The CDR3 consists of 15 residues. The V segment lost 4 bases and the J segment 9 bases; nucleotides outside the gene matches: 12. As DNA, the CDR3 is TGTGCCAGCTCACTATATCTCTCGAGGGAGGGTGAGCAGTTCTTC. Encoded protein: CASSLYLSREGEQFF.

The chain is built from TRBV5-1 and TRBJ2-3, with 9 bases fitting TRBD1. V gave up 0 bases and J gave up 6 bases; unmatched junction bases: 11. Germline assignment: CDR1 SGHRS and CDR2 YFSETQ. The CDR3 is 17 amino acids. CDR3 in DNA: TGCGCCAGCAGCTTGGGACTCCGGACAGGGGTGGTGGATACGCAGTATTTT. It encodes CASSLGLRTGVVDTQYF.

The J gene is TRBJ2-7, the V gene TRBV7-6; 7 positions match TRBD2. The CDR3 has 17 residues. Trimming cost V 5 bases and J 0 bases; bases outside gene matches: 13. Germline V gene sequence: CDR1 SGHVS, CDR2 FNYEAQ. The CDR3 bases are TGTGCCAGCAGCCCCCAACCACTAGCGAAAAGCTCCTACGAGCAGTACTTC. Its translation is CASSPQPLAKSSYEQYF.

This chain connects TRBV7-8 to TRBJ2-3; 14 bases are a match to TRBD2. The CDR3 spans 17 residues. V trimming: 5 bases; J trimming: 6 bases; junction bases outside the gene matches: 10. Germline V gene lookup returns CDR1 SGHVS and CDR2 FQNEAQ. For the CDR3, the DNA is TGTGCCAGCAGCCAGACAAGACTAGCGGGAGGGTGGGATACGCAGTATTTT. Translation: CASSQTRLAGGWDTQYF.

The chain employs TRBV10-3 and TRBJ2-5; D is perhaps TRBD1 (5 bases). Trimming took 4 bases from V and 1 from J, leaving 10 bases between them. This CDR3 spans 14 amino acids. Germline-derived CDR1 and CDR2 are ENHRY and SYGVKD. The chain's CDR3 is CAISGGAVQETQYF. In DNA, the CDR3 is TGTGCCATCAGTGGTGGGGCAGTCCAAGAGACCCAGTACTTC.

V and J are TRBV4-1 and TRBJ2-4; D is undetermined. The CDR3 sequence is 14 residues long. The V gene lost 1 base and the J gene lost 6 bases, with 10 bases spanning the gap. In germline, CDR1 is MGHRA, CDR2 YSYEKL. Written as DNA, the CDR3 is TGCGCCAGCAGCCAAGCCTCCGAAGTAAACATTCAGTACTTC. As protein: CASSQASEVNIQYF.

This rearrangement joins TRBV5-1 to TRBJ2-3; tentatively, D is TRBD2 (5 bases). Trimming shortened V by 0 bases and J by 6 bases, and 14 bases separated the two germline ends. The CDR3 is 15 amino acids. Germline lookup yields CDR1 SGHRS and CDR2 YFSETQ. CDR3 loop: CASSLDNHIADTQYF. For the CDR3, the DNA is TGCGCCAGCAGCTTGGACAACCATATAGCGGATACGCAGTATTTT.

The V and J genes are TRBV7-2 and TRBJ2-7, with D tentatively TRBD2 (6 bases). This CDR3 spans 16 amino acids. The germline CDR1 and CDR2 sequences are SGHTA and FQGNSA. Trimming pared 2 bases from V and 4 bases from J, leaving 18 bases between. This chain's CDR3 is CASSLNIYGTAYEQYF. The CDR3 DNA reads as TGTGCCAGCAGCTTAAATATTTACGGGACTGCGTACGAGCAGTACTTC. The entire variable domain, with the rest obtained from reference TRBV7-2 and TRBJ2-7, is as follows: GAGVSQSPSNKVTEKGKDVELRCDPISGHTALYWYRQSLGQGLEFLIYFQGNSAPDKSGLPSDRFSAERTGGSVSTLTIQRTQQEDSAVYLCASSLNIYGTAYEQYFGPGTRLTVT.

The chain uses TRBV7-9 and TRBJ2-7; TRBD1 matches at 9 bases. V shed 4 bases, J shed 4 bases, and the junction held 2 bases outside the gene matches. Germline V gene sequence: CDR1 SEHNR, CDR2 FQNEAQ (reference sequence). CDR3 length: 13 amino acids. DNA of the CDR3: TGTGCCAGCAGCTCGGACAGGGGTTACGAGCAGTACTTC. Translation: CASSSDRGYEQYF.

This chain links TRBV6-5 with TRBJ2-1; D is possibly TRBD1 (5 bases). V dropped 2 bases and J dropped 2 bases, with 10 bases sitting between them. Germline V gene lookup returns CDR1 MNHEY and CDR2 SVGAGI. This CDR3 region has 15 residues. The CDR3 reads CASSYQGNTYNEQFF. The CDR3 nucleotides are TGTGCCAGCAGTTACCAGGGAAATACCTACAATGAGCAGTTCTTC.

The chain carries TRBV19 and TRBJ2-3, with 10 bases lining up with TRBD2. V lost 5 bases, J lost 4 bases, and 6 bases stayed unmatched. Germline-derived CDR1 and CDR2 are LNHDA and SQIVND (reference sequence). CDR3 size: 15 residues. The CDR3 loop is CASSALAGVADTQYF. Written as DNA, the CDR3 is TGTGCCAGTAGTGCCCTAGCGGGAGTTGCAGATACGCAGTATTTT.

The chain joins TRBV11-2 to TRBJ2-1; 9 positions agree with TRBD1. Trimming removed 4 bases from V and 4 bases from J; junction bases left unmatched: 5. Germline V lookup: CDR1 SGHAT, CDR2 FQNNGV. This CDR3 has 15 residues. The CDR3 DNA follows: TGTGCCAGCAGCTCGAGACAGGGGGTATACAATGAGCAGTTCTTC. Translated, it gives CASSSRQGVYNEQFF.

The chain uses TRBV4-2 and TRBJ2-3; D might be TRBD2 (6 bases). From germline, CDR1 is LGHNA and CDR2 YNFKEQ. V was clipped by 0 bases and J by 4 bases, with 11 bases between them. The CDR3 covers 15 residues. The CDR3 spells CASSQDGGTADTQYF. CDR3 coding DNA: TGTGCCAGCAGCCAAGATGGCGGGACCGCAGATACGCAGTATTTT.

This clone was found once. The chain uses TRBV2 and TRBJ1-1; D is unclear. The ends were cut back, 10 bases at V and 4 bases at J, with 16 bases in the middle. The CDR3 covers 13 residues. Looked up from germline, CDR1 is SNHLY and CDR2 is FYNNEI. CDR3 amino acids: CATTSDAGTEAFF. The CDR3 DNA reads TGTGCCACGACAAGCGATGCTGGCACTGAAGCTTTCTTT.

The gene calls are TRBV7-9 and TRBJ2-7; D remains unclear. V was clipped by 11 bases and J by 0 bases, with 11 bases between them. There are 12 residues in the CDR3. Germline V gene lookup returns CDR1 SEHNR and CDR2 FQNEAQ (reference sequence). The CDR3 DNA sequence: TGTGCCTCCCAGGACCTCTCCTACGAGCAGTACTTC. Translating gives CASQDLSYEQYF.

This chain connects TRBV29-1 to TRBJ2-7; TRBD2 might be the D (6 bases). Germline CDR1 reads SQVTM; CDR2 reads ANQGSEA. The CDR3 has 14 residues. Trimming stripped 7 bases from V and 2 bases from J, with 18 bases between. The CDR3 is CSGLRGSGAYEQYF. The CDR3, as DNA: TGCAGCGGATTAAGGGGATCGGGAGCCTACGAGCAGTACTTC.